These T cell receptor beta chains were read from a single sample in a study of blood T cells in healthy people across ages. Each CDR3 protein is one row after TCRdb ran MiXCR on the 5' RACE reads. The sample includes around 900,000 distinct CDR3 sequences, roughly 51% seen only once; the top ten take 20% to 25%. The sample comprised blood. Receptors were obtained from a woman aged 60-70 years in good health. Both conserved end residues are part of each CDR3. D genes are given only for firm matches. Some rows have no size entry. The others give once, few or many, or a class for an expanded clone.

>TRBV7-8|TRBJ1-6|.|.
CASSLGSMTANSPLHF
TGTGCCAGCAGCCTAGGCTCCATGACGGCCAATTCACCCCTCCACTTT
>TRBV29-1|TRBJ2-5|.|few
CSVLPGGRGETQYF
TGCAGCGTCCTCCCCGGTGGGAGAGGAGAGACCCAGTACTTC
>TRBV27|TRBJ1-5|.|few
CASSLRSILPQPQHF
TGTGCCAGCAGTTTAAGGTCAATACTCCCCCAGCCCCAGCATTTT
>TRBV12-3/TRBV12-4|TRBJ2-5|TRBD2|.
CASSLGLAVRETQYF
TGTGCCAGCAGTTTAGGGCTAGCGGTTCGCGAGACCCAGTACTTC
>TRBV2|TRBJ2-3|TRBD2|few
CASGTSGLLDTQYF
TGTGCCAGCGGGACTAGCGGTCTTTTGGATACGCAGTATTTT
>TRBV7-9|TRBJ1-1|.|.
CASSLFLDSQAFF
TGTGCCAGCAGCTTATTCCTGGACAGCCAAGCTTTCTTT
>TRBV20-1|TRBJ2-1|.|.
CSAPLGTGTYNEQFF
TGCAGTGCTCCCCTGGGAACCGGCACCTACAATGAGCAGTTCTTC
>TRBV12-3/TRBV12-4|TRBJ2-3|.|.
CASRATGRTDTQYF
TGTGCCAGCAGGGCTACCGGGAGAACAGATACGCAGTATTTT
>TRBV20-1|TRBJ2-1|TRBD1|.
CSARDRMKVWSSYNEQFF
TGCAGTGCCAGGGACAGGATGAAGGTCTGGAGCTCCTACAATGAGCAGTTCTTC
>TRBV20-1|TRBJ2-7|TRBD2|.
CSARDSGTRYEQYF
TGCAGTGCTAGAGATTCCGGGACTAGATACGAGCAGTACTTC
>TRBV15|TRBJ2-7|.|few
CATSDRVPSKQYF
TGTGCCACCAGCGACCGGGTTCCGTCCAAGCAGTACTTC
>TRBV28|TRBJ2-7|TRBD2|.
CASRVSGSKYEQYF
TGTGCCAGCAGGGTTAGCGGGAGCAAGTACGAGCAGTACTTC
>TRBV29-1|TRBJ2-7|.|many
CSVLTENYEQYF
TGCAGCGTTCTGACGGAAAACTACGAGCAGTACTTC
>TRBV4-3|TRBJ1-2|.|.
CASSQREEGYTF
TGCGCCAGCAGCCAAAGGGAGGAAGGCTACACCTTC
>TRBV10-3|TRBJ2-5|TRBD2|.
CAISEGLAGGPVGETQYF
TGTGCCATCAGTGAAGGACTAGCGGGAGGGCCGGTTGGAGAGACCCAGTACTTC
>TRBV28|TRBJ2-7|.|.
CASRATSPQYYEQYF
TGTGCCAGCAGAGCTACGAGCCCGCAATACTACGAGCAGTACTTC
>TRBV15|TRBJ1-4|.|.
CATSRGGESKKLFF
TGTGCCACCAGCAGAGGGGGGGAATCGAAAAAACTGTTTTTT
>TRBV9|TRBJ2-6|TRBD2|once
CASRSSGPDSGANVLTF
TGTGCCAGCAGATCTAGCGGGCCTGACTCTGGGGCCAACGTCCTGACTTTC
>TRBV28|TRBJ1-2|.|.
CASSFFGSVYGYTF
TGTGCCAGCAGTTTCTTCGGGTCAGTATATGGCTACACCTTC
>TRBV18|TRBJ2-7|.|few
CASSSGGTGVYYEQYF
TGTGCCAGCTCATCTGGAGGGACGGGAGTATATTACGAGCAGTACTTC
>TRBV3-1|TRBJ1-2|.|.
CASSQGNVDYTF
TGTGCCAGCAGCCAAGGGAACGTCGACTACACCTTC
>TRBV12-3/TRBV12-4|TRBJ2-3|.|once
CASIVPAESTDTQYF
TGTGCCAGCATAGTACCAGCAGAGAGCACAGATACGCAGTATTTT